The rows below give T cell receptor beta chains drawn from one sample of a study of CD8+ T cells in alopecia areata. This table comes from immunoSEQ multiplex PCR, and its TCRdb copy is limited to in-frame clones, with some not included. The sample yields 130,000 or so clones, less than 50% seen once. Sequencing was carried out using NKG2D-low CD8+ T cells sorted from blood. The receptors shown here come from a human donor with alopecia areata. Both conserved end residues are part of each CDR3. The D gene is left open where the match is weak. Clone size is stated in some rows and not others, as once, few, many or a class when expanded.

d_call: .
clone_size: few
j_call: TRBJ2-7
cdr3_length: 12
v_call: TRBV21-1
cdr3_aa: CASSNPRGEQYF
cdr3_nt: TGTGCCAGCAGCAATCCGAGGGGCGAGCAGTACTTC

d_call: .
clone_size: .
j_call: TRBJ2-3
cdr3_length: 13
v_call: TRBV2
cdr3_aa: CASSDSGTDTQYF
cdr3_nt: TGTGCCAGCAGTGATTCTGGGACAGATACGCAGTATTTT

d_call: TRBD1
clone_size: .
j_call: TRBJ2-1
cdr3_length: 13
v_call: TRBV29-1
cdr3_aa: CSVRTGEGNEQFF
cdr3_nt: TGCAGCGTCAGGACAGGGGAAGGGAATGAGCAGTTCTTC

d_call: .
clone_size: .
j_call: TRBJ2-1
cdr3_length: 12
v_call: TRBV27
cdr3_aa: CASSLAGNEQFF
cdr3_nt: TGTGCCAGCAGTTTAGCAGGCAATGAGCAGTTCTTC

d_call: .
clone_size: few
j_call: TRBJ2-7
cdr3_length: 11
v_call: TRBV29-1
cdr3_aa: CSVDDAYEQYF
cdr3_nt: TGCAGCGTTGATGATGCCTACGAGCAGTACTTC

d_call: .
clone_size: .
j_call: TRBJ2-7
cdr3_length: 13
v_call: TRBV29-1
cdr3_aa: CSLRTTETYEQYF
cdr3_nt: TGCAGCTTGCGGACGACCGAAACCTACGAGCAGTACTTC

d_call: TRBD1
clone_size: few
j_call: TRBJ1-1
cdr3_length: 16
v_call: TRBV29-1
cdr3_aa: CSVPSTRTGANTEAFF
cdr3_nt: TGCAGCGTTCCCTCTACCCGGACAGGGGCGAACACTGAAGCTTTCTTT

d_call: TRBD2
clone_size: few
j_call: TRBJ2-5
cdr3_length: 13
v_call: TRBV30
cdr3_aa: CAWSSGNGETQYF
cdr3_nt: TGTGCCTGGAGTAGCGGGAATGGGGAGACCCAGTACTTC

d_call: TRBD2
clone_size: .
j_call: TRBJ2-3
cdr3_length: 14
v_call: TRBV29-1
cdr3_aa: CSALGLASTDTQYF
cdr3_nt: TGCAGCGCCCTGGGACTAGCCAGCACAGATACGCAGTATTTT

d_call: .
clone_size: .
j_call: TRBJ2-5
cdr3_length: 15
v_call: TRBV11-2
cdr3_aa: CASSLALGSGETQYF
cdr3_nt: TGTGCCAGCAGCCTAGCCCTAGGTTCGGGGGAGACCCAGTACTTC

d_call: TRBD1
clone_size: few
j_call: TRBJ2-7
cdr3_length: 14
v_call: TRBV7-9
cdr3_aa: CASSPPDRSYEQYF
cdr3_nt: TGTGCCAGCAGCCCGCCGGACAGGTCCTACGAGCAGTACTTC

d_call: .
clone_size: .
j_call: TRBJ1-5
cdr3_length: 15
v_call: TRBV5-1
cdr3_aa: CASSPGGQGSQPQHF
cdr3_nt: TGCGCCAGCAGCCCCGGCGGGCAGGGAAGTCAGCCCCAGCATTTT

d_call: .
clone_size: .
j_call: TRBJ2-5
cdr3_length: 12
v_call: TRBV11-2
cdr3_aa: CASSWDWQTQYF
cdr3_nt: TGTGCCAGCAGCTGGGACTGGCAGACCCAGTACTTC

d_call: .
clone_size: .
j_call: TRBJ2-1
cdr3_length: 14
v_call: TRBV9
cdr3_aa: CASSVRPQGNEQFF
cdr3_nt: TGTGCCAGCAGCGTAAGGCCCCAGGGGAATGAGCAGTTCTTC